This T cell receptor beta chain derives from a study of T cell responses to AZD1222 COVID-19 vaccine. Study-level points and caveats: Repertoire sampling was restricted to post-peak T cell response timepoints. Two AZD1222 administrations were followed by greater Spike-specific TCR breadth and depth. Donor demographics were predominantly white British with a female majority; clonal diversity may be underestimated.

Sequencing used immunoSEQ multiplex PCR; TCRdb keeps in-frame clones, though not all of them. The data hold 150,000 to 200,000 clones, with less than 95% observed a single time. Second doses were pooled across both intervals (about 4 or about 12 weeks). This CDR3 spans 16 amino acids. V was clipped by 7 bases and J by 4 bases; unmatched bases: 11. CDR1 and CDR2 (germline): LNHDA, SQIVND (reference sequence). With respect to this clone: As yet, its antigen is unknown.

The material was peripheral blood, obtained 28 days after the second AZD1222 dose. The clonotype comes from an adult who received the AZD1222 COVID-19 vaccine. This chain links TRBV19 with TRBJ1-3; 9 bases fit TRBD1. CDR3: CASTTLDRGLGNTIYF. The CDR3 DNA sequence: TGTGCCAGTACTACCCTTGACAGGGGGTTAGGAAACACCATATATTTT.